The present T cell receptor (beta chain) was sequenced within a study of blood T cell repertoires in COVID-19. Germline V CDR1 and CDR2: SGHRS, YFSETQ. The CDR3 has 15 amino acids. V was cut by 4 bases and J by 0 bases, with 10 bases left in between. Libraries were prepared by immunoSEQ multiplex PCR; TCRdb keeps only in-frame clonotypes and omits some of them. The sample shows 130,000 to 150,000 clones, about 90% of them seen only once. Clinical histories supplied by participants themselves formed the basis of cohort assignment. The sequence was collected from a woman in her thirties or forties who had been exposed to COVID-19. Sequencing was performed on PBMCs or T cells enriched from blood (not recorded which). The chain combines TRBV5-1 with TRBJ1-4; a weak D match, TRBD1 (6 bases). The CDR3 nucleotides read TGCGCCAGCAGCCCTGGGACAACAACTAATGAAAAACTGTTTTTT. Protein: CASSPGTTTNEKLFF.